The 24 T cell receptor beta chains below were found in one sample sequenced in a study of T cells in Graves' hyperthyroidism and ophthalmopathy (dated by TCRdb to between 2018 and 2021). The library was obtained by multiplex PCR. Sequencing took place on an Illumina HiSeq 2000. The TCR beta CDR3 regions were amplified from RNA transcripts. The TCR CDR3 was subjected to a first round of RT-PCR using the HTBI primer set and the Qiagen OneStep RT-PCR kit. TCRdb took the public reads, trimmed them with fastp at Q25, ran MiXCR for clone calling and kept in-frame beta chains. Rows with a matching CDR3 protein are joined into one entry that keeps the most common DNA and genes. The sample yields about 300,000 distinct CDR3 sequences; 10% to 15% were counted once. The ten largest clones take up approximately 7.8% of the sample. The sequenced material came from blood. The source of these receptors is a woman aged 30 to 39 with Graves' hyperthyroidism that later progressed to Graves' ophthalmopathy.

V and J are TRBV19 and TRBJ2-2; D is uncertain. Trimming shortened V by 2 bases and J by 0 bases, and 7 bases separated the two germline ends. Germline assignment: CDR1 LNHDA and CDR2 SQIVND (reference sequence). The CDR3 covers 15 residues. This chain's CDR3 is CASSISTTNTGELFF. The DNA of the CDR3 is TGTGCCAGTAGTATATCGACAACGAACACCGGGGAGCTGTTTTTT. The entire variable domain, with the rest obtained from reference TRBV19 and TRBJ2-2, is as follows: DGGITQSPKYLFRKEGQNVTLSCEQNLNHDAMYWYRQDPGQGLRLIYYSQIVNDFQKGDIAEGYSVSREKKESFPLTVTSAQKNPTAFYLCASSISTTNTGELFFGEGSRLTVL.

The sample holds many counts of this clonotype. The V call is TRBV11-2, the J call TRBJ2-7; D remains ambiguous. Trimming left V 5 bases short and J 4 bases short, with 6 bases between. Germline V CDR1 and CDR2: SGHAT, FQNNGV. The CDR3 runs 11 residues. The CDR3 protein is CASSQRYEQYF. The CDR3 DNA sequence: TGTGCCAGCAGCCAGAGATACGAGCAGTACTTC.

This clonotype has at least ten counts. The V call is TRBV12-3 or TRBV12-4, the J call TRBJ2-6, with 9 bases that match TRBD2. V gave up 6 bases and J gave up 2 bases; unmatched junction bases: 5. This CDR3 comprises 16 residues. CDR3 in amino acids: CASRGLAGTGANVLTF. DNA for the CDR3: TGTGCCAGCAGGGGACTAGCAGGCACTGGGGCCAACGTCCTGACTTTC.

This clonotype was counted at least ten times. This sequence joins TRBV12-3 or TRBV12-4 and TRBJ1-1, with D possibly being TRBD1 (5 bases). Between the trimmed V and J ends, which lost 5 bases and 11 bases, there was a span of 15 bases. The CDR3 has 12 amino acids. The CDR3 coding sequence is TGTGCCAGCAGTCCGACAGATAGGAGGGCTTTCTTT. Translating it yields CASSPTDRRAFF.

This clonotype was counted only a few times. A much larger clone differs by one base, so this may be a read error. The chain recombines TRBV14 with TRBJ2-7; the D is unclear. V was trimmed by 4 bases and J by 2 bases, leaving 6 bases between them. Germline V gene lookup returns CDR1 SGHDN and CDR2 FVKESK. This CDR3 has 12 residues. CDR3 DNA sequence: TGTGCCAGCAGCCTTACCCCCTACGAGCAGTACTTC. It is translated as CASSLTPYEQYF.

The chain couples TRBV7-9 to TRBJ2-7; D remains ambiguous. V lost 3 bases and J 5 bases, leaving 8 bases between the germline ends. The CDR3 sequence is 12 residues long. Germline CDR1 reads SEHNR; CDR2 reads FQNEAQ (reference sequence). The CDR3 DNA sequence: TGTGCCAGCAGCTTCGGCCCCCACGAGCAGTACTTC. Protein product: CASSFGPHEQYF.

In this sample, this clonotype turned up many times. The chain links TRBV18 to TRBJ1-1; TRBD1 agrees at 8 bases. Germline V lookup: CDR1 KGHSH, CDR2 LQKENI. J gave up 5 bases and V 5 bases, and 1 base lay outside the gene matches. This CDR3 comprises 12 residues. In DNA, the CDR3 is TGTGCCAGCTCAGGGGACAGGACTGAAGCTTTCTTT. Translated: CASSGDRTEAFF.

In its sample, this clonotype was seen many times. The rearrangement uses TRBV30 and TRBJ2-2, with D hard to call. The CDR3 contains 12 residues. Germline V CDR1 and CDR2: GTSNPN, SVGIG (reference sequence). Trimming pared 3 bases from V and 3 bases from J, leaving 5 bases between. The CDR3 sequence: CAWRGYTGELFF. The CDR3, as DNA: TGTGCCTGGAGGGGGTACACCGGGGAGCTGTTTTTT. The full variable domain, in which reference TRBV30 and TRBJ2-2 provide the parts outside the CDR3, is SQTIHQWPATLVQPVGSPLSLECTVEGTSNPNLYWYRQAAGRGLQLLFYSVGIGQISSEVPQNLSASRPQDRQFILSSKKLLLSDSGFYLCAWRGYTGELFFGEGSRLTVL.

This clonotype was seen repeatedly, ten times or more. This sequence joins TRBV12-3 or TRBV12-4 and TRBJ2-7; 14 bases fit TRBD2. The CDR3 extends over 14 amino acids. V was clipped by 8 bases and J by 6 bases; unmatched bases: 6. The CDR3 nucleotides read TGTGCCAGCGGGGGGACTAGCGGGAGCGGCGAGCAGTACTTC. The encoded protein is CASGGTSGSGEQYF.

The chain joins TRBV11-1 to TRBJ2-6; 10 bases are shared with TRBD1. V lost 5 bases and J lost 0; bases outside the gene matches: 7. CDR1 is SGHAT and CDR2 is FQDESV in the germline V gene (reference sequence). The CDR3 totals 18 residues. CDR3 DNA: TGTGCCAGCAGCCCCCTGACAGGGGGCTACTCTGGGGCCAACGTCCTGACTTTC. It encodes CASSPLTGGYSGANVLTF.

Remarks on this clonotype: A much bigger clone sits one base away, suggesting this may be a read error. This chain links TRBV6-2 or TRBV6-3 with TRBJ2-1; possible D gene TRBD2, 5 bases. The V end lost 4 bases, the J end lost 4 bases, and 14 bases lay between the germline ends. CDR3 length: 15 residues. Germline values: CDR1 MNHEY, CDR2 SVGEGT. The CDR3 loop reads CASSFRAEEYNEQFF. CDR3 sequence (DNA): TGTGCCAGCAGTTTCCGGGCGGAGGAATACAATGAGCAGTTCTTC.

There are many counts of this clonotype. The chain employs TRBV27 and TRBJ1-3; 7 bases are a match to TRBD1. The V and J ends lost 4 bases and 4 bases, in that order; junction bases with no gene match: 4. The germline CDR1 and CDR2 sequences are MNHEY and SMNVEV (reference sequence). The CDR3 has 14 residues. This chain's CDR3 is CASSSEGAGNTIYF. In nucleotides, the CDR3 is TGTGCCAGCAGTTCTGAGGGGGCAGGAAACACCATATATTTT.

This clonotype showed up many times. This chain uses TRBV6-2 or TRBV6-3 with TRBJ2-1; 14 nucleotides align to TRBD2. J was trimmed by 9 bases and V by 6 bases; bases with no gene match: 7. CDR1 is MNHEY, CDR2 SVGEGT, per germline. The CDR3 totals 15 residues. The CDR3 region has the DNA TGTGCCAGCAGATCCGGGACTAGCGGGAGAACTGAGCAGTTCTTC. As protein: CASRSGTSGRTEQFF.

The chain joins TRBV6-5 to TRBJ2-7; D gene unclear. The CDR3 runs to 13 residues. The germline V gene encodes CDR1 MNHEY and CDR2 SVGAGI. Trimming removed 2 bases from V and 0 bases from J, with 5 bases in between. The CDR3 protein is CASSYQDSYEQYF. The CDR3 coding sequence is TGTGCCAGCAGTTACCAGGACTCCTACGAGCAGTACTTC.

The chain's CDR3 is CASSSPGRATNEKLFF. CDR3 in DNA: TGTGCCAGCAGCTCCCCCGGGCGGGCAACTAATGAAAAACTGTTTTTT. The chain links TRBV28 to TRBJ1-4; D gene ambiguous. Germline V lookup: CDR1 MDHEN, CDR2 SYDVKM. With 6 bases removed from V and 0 bases from J, the gap between germline ends came to 14 bases. This CDR3 contains 16 residues. Based on the CDR3 plus reference TRBV28 and TRBJ1-4, the full variable domain is DVKVTQSSRYLVKRTGEKVFLECVQDMDHENMFWYRQDPGLGLRLIYFSYDVKMKEKGDIPEGYSVSREKKERFSLILESASTNQTSMYLCASSSPGRATNEKLFFGSGTQLSVL.

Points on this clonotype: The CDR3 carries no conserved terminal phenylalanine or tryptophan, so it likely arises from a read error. CDR3 coding DNA: TGCGCCAGCAGCCAAGATGTAGCTGGGACCCAGTACCTC. This codes for CASSQDVAGTQYL. The V gene is TRBV4-3, the J gene TRBJ2-5; D is uncertain. Germline V gene lookup returns CDR1 LGHNA and CDR2 YSLEER. There are 13 residues in the CDR3. V shed 0 bases and J shed 7 bases, with 9 bases lying between them.

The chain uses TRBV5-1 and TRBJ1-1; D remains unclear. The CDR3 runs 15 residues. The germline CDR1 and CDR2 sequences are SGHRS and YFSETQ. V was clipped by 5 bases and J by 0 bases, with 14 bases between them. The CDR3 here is CASSPTSSLNTEAFF. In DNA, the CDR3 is TGCGCCAGCAGTCCAACGAGTAGTCTGAACACTGAAGCTTTCTTT.

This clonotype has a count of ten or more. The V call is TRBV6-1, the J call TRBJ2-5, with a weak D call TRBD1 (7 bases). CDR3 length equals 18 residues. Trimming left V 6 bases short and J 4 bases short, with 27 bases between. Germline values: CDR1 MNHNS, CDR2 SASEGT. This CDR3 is CASSAWQGGSLSSETQYF. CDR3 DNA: TGTGCCAGCAGCGCTTGGCAGGGGGGCAGCCTGAGTTCAGAGACCCAGTACTTC.

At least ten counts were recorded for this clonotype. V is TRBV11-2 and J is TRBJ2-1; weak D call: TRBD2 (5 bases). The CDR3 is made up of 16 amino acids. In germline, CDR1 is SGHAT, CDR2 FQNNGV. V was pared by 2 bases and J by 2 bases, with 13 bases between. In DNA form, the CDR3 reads TGTGCCAGCAGCTTACCGGGGTCCTATACCTACAATGAGCAGTTCTTC. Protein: CASSLPGSYTYNEQFF.

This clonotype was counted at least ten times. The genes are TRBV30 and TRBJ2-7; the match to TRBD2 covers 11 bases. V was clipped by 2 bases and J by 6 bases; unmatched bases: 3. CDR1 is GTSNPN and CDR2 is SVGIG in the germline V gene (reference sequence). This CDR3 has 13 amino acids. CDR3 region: CAWSTSGSGEQYF. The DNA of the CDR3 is TGTGCCTGGAGTACTAGCGGGAGCGGCGAGCAGTACTTC.

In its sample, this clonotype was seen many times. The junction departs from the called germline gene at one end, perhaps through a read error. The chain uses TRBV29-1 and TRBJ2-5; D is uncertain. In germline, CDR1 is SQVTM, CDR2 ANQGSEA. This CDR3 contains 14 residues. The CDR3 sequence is CSFSPLYSEDTQYF. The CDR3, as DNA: TGCAGCTTCAGTCCCCTGTACTCAGAAGATACCCAGTACTTC.

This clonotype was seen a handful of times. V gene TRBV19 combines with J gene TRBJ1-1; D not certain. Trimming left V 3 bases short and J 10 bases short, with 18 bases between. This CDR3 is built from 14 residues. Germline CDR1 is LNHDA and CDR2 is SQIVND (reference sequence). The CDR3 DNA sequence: TGTGCCAGTAGTATGGGTCGGTCAGGAGGCCTAGCTTTCTTT. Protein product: CASSMGRSGGLAFF.

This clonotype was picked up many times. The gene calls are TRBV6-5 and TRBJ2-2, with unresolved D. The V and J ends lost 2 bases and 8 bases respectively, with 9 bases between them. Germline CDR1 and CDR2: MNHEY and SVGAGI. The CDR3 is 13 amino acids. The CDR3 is CASSYLRYGELFF. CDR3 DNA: TGTGCCAGCAGTTACCTGCGGTATGGGGAGCTGTTTTTT.

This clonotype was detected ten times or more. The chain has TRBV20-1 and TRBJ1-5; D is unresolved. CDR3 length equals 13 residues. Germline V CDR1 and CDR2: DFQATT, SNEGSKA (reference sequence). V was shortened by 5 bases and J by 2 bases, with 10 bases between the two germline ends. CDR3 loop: CSARAVGNQPQHF. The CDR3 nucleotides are TGCAGTGCTCGGGCAGTTGGCAATCAGCCCCAGCATTTT.